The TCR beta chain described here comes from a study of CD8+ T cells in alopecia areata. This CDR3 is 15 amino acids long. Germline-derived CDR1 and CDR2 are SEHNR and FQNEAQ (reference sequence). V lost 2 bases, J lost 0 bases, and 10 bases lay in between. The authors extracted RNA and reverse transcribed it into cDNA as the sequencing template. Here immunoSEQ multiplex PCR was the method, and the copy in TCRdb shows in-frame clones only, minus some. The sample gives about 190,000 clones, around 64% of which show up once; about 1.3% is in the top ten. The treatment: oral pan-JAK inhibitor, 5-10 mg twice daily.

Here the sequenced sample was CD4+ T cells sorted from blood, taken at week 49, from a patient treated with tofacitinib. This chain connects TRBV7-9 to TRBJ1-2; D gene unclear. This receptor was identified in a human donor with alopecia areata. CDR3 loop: CASSLLGPSNYGYTF. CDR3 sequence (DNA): TGTGCCAGCAGCTTACTAGGACCGTCTAACTATGGCTACACCTTC.